This T cell receptor (beta chain) was found in a study of shared clonotypes between healthy human individuals. Across the study: Three plates were used per donor for CD4 naive, three for CD4 memory, two for CD8 naive and one for CD8 memory. General study findings and limits: Shared clonotypes across all four donors exceeded non-shared ones in generation probability.

Generated by immunoSEQ multiplex PCR, the TCRdb table keeps only in-frame clones and is missing some. The sample has under 1,900,000 clones; just under 99% are singletons. CDR3 length equals 16 residues. V was pared by 1 base and J by 8 bases, with 17 bases between. The V gene's germline CDR1 is MGHRA and CDR2 YSYEKL. In regard to this clone: Its target is not known.

Sequences were obtained from naive CD4+ T cells sorted from blood. The subset: CD45RA+ positively selected. V and J are TRBV4-1 and TRBJ1-4; no firm D call. This receptor was taken from a man younger than 40 in good health. The CDR3 loop is CASSQASGPLEEKLFF. The CDR3 DNA reads as TGCGCCAGCAGCCAAGCATCGGGTCCCCTCGAGGAAAAACTGTTTTTT.